This TCR beta chain appears in the sequencing data of a study of T cells in Graves' hyperthyroidism and ophthalmopathy. Study-level findings and limits: A model built on 13 V-J features separated ophthalmopathy from stable hyperthyroidism.

Diagnosing involved the use of clinical symptoms, serum thyroxine and TRAb, thyroid ultrasound and orbital computed tomography. PBMCs were derived from around 10 ml fresh peripheral blood. Amplification yielded TCR beta CDR3 regions, with RNA transcripts as the source. The primer set for the first-round RT-PCR of the TCR CDR3 was HTBI. Each CDR3 protein gets one entry after TCRdb re-called the multiplex PCR reads with MiXCR. Among 200,000 to 250,000 distinct CDR3 sequences, roughly 15% were seen once, and the ten largest hold around 30%. The CDR3 has 12 residues. Germline-derived CDR1 and CDR2 are LGHNA and YSLEER. V lost 4 bases and J 9 bases, leaving 10 bases between the germline ends. Concerning this clonotype itself: Its specificity is unknown.

The rearrangement uses TRBV4-3 and TRBJ2-1, with TRBD1 as a possible D gene (6 bases). The clonotype was recovered from a woman under 30 with Graves' ophthalmopathy. The sequenced sample was blood. The CDR3 nucleotides read TGCGCCAGCAGCCGTATAGGGGGTGAGCAGTTCTTC. As protein: CASSRIGGEQFF.